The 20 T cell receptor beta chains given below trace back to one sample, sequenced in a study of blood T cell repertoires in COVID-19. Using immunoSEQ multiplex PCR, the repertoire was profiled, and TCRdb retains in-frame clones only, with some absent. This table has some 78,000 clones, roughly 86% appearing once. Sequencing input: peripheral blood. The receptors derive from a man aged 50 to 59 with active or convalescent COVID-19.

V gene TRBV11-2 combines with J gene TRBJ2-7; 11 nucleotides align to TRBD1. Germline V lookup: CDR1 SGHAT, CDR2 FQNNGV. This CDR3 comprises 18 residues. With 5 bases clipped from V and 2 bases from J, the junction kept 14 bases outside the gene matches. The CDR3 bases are TGTGCCAGCAGCCCTGTCAGCCGGGACAGGGGGATAACCTACGAGCAGTACTTC. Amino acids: CASSPVSRDRGITYEQYF.

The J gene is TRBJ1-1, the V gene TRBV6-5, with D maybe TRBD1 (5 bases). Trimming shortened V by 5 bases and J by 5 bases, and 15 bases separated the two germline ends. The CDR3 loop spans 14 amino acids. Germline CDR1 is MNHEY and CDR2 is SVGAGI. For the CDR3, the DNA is TGTGCCAGCAGTCTACGAAGGGCAGGGACTGAAGCTTTCTTT. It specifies CASSLRRAGTEAFF.

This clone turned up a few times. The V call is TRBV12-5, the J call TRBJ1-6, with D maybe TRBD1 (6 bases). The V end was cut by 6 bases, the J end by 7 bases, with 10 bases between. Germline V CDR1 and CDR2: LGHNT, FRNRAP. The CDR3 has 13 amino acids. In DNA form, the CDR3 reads TGTGCTAGTGGCCTGGGGGCCAATTCACCCCTCCACTTT. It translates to CASGLGANSPLHF.

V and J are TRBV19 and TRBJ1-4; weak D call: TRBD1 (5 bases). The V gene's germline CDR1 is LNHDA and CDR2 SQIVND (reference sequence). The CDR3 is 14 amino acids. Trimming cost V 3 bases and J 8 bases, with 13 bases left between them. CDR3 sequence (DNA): TGTGCCAGTAGTATCCGGCGGGGGGAAGAAAAACTGTTTTTT. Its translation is CASSIRRGEEKLFF.

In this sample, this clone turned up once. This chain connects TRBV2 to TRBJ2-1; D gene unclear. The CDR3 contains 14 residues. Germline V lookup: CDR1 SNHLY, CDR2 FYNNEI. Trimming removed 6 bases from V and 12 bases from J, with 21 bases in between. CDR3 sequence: CASSYAILIARQFF. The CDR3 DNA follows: TGTGCCAGCAGCTACGCCATCCTAATCGCTCGGCAGTTCTTC.

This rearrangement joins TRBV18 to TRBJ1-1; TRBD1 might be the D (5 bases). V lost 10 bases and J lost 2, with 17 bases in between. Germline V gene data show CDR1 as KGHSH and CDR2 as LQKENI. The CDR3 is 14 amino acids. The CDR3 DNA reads TGTGCCACCAAACCGGGGGAAACTAACACTGAAGCTTTCTTT. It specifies CATKPGETNTEAFF.

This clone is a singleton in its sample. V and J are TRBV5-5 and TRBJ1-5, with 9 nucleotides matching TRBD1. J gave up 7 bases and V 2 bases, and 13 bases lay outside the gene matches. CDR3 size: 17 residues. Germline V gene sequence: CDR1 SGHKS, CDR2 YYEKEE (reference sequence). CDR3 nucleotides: TGTGCCAGCAGCTTCAGGGTGGGGACAGGGTTAGGCCAGCCCCAGCATTTT. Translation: CASSFRVGTGLGQPQHF.

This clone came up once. CDR3 DNA sequence: TGTGCCAGCAGTGAAGGGGGGGAACCGAACACTGAAGCTTTCTTT. It translates to CASSEGGEPNTEAFF. The rearrangement links TRBV2 to TRBJ1-1; TRBD1 might be the D (5 bases). The CDR3 is 15 amino acids. Looked up from germline, CDR1 is SNHLY and CDR2 is FYNNEI. V lost 1 base, J lost 1 base, and 10 bases lay in between.

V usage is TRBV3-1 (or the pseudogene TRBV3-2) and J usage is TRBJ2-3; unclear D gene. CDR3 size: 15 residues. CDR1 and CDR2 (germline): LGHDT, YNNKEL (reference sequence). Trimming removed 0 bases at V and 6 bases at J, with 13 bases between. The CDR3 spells CASSQDFRITDTQYF. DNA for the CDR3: TGTGCCAGCAGCCAAGATTTCAGGATAACCGATACGCAGTATTTT.

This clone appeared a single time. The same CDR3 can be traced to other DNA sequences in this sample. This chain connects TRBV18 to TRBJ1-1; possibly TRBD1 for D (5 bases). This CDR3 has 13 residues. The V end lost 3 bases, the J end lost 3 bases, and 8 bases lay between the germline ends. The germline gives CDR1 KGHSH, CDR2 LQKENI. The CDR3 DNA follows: TGTGCCAGCTCACCGGCGGGGGACACTGAAGCTTTCTTT. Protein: CASSPAGDTEAFF.

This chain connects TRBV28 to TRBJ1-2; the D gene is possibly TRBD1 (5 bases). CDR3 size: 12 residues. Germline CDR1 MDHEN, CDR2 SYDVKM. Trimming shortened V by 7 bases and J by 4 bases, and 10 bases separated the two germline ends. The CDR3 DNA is TGTGCCAGCACCCCGGGGGTCTATGGCTACACCTTC. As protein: CASTPGVYGYTF.

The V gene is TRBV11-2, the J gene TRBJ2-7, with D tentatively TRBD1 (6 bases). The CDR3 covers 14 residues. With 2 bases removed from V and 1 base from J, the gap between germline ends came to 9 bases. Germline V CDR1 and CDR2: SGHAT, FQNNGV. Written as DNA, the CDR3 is TGTGCCAGCAGCTTATCAGGGGAGTCCTACGAGCAGTACTTC. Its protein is CASSLSGESYEQYF.

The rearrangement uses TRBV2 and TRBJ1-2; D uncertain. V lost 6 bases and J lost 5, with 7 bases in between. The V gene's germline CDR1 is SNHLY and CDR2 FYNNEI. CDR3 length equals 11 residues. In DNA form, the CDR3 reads TGTGCCAGCAGCGAGGCATATGGCTACACCTTC. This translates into CASSEAYGYTF.

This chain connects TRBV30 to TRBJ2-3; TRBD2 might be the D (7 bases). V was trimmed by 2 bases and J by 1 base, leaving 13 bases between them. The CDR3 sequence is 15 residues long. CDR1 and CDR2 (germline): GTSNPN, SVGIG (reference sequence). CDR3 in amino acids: CAWSRGAGGTDTQYF. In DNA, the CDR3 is TGTGCCTGGAGTAGGGGGGCGGGGGGCACAGATACGCAGTATTTT.

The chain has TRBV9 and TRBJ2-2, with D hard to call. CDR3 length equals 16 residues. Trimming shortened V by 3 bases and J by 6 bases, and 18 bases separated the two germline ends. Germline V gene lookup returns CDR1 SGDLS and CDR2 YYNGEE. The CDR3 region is CASSGRSEPTSGELFF. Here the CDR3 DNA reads TGTGCCAGCAGCGGCCGCTCTGAGCCTACCTCCGGGGAGCTGTTTTTT.

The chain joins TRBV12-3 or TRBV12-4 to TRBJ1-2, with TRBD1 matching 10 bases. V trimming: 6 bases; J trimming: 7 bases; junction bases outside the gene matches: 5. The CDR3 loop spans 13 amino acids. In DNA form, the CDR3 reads TGTGCCAGCAGACCGACAGGGGGCTCTGGCTACACCTTC. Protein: CASRPTGGSGYTF.

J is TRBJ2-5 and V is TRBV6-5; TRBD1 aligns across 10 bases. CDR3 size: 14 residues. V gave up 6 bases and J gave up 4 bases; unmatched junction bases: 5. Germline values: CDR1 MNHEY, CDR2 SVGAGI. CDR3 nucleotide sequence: TGTGCCAGCAGGGACAGGGGGTTGGGAGAGACCCAGTACTTC. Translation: CASRDRGLGETQYF.

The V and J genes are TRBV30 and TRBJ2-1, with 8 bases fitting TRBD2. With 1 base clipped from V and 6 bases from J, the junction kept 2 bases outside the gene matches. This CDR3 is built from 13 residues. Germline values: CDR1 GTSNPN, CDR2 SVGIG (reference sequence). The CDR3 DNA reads TGTGCCTGGAGTGGCGGGGGGCCCAATGAGCAGTTCTTC. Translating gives CAWSGGGPNEQFF.

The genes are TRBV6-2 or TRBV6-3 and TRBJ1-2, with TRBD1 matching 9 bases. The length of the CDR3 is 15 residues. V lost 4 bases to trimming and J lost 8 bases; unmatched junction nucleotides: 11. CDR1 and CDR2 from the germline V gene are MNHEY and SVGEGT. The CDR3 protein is CASSSQVGTGKGYTF. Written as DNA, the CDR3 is TGTGCCAGCAGTTCCCAAGTGGGGACAGGGAAAGGCTACACCTTC.

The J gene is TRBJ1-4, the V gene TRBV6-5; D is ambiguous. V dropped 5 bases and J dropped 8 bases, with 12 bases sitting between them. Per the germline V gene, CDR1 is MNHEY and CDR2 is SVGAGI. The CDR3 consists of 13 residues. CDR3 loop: CASSLFGGEKLFF. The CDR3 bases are TGTGCCAGCAGTCTCTTTGGAGGGGAAAAACTGTTTTTT.